This entry concerns a single T cell receptor (beta chain). Its antigen is unknown. The CDR3 is 13 residues long. Between the trimmed V and J ends, which lost 2 bases and 3 bases, there was a span of 8 bases. Germline values: CDR1 GTSNPN, CDR2 SVGIG (reference sequence). This record belongs to a study of cytomegalovirus exposure and HLA in healthy donors. Study overall: From around 180 million T cells, an earlier analysis saw approximately 110 million unique TCR beta sequences. Drawn from HLA-typed donors, around 85 million unique TCRs were held in an early data release. General study findings and limits: More clonal expansion characterized HLA-associated TCR beta chains than equally common others in a later analysis.

The study ran its PCR with 60 Vbeta and 13 Jbeta primers. The data were produced by immunoSEQ multiplex PCR, yet TCRdb's version contains in-frame clones alone and is incomplete. Among around 160,000 clones listed, around 80% were seen once. Healthy bone marrow donors formed the donor group. The sequence derives from a man aged 40-55 years in good health and CMV-seropositive. The chain uses TRBV30 and TRBJ1-5; no clear D. Material for sequencing was PBMCs. CDR3: CAWSTGDNQPQHF. CDR3 bases: TGTGCCTGGAGTACCGGAGACAATCAGCCCCAGCATTTT.